A selection of T cell receptor beta chains follows, all from one sample in a study of blood T cells in healthy people across ages. TCRdb independently ran MiXCR on the 5' RACE reads; one entry per CDR3 protein. This table holds 1 million or so distinct CDR3 sequences, 35% to 50% found once. Source material: blood. These TCRs come from a woman between 55 and 75 years old in good health. Both conserved end residues are part of each CDR3. The D gene is left open where the match is weak. Not every row has a clone size; where given, it reads once, few, many or a size class.

j_call: TRBJ2-1; clone_size: -; v_call: TRBV3-1; d_call: -; cdr3_nt: TGTGCCAGCAGCCCCCGGGTAGGGGCTGGCGGGGAGCGCTCCTACAATGAGCAGTTCTTC; cdr3_aa: CASSPRVGAGGERSYNEQFF
j_call: TRBJ2-5; clone_size: few; v_call: TRBV9; d_call: -; cdr3_nt: TGTGCCAGCAGCGTCACGGGAGAGACCCAGTACTTC; cdr3_aa: CASSVTGETQYF
j_call: TRBJ1-4; clone_size: few; v_call: TRBV5-6; d_call: TRBD1; cdr3_nt: TGTGCCAGCAGCCCGAGGACAGGGGGGGGTCAACTGTTTTTT; cdr3_aa: CASSPRTGGGQLFF
j_call: TRBJ1-5; clone_size: -; v_call: TRBV4-1; d_call: -; cdr3_nt: TGCGCCAGCAGCCCCACTTGGGGGCCCCAGCATTTT; cdr3_aa: CASSPTWGPQHF
j_call: TRBJ2-7; clone_size: few; v_call: TRBV6-2/TRBV6-3; d_call: -; cdr3_nt: TGTGCCAGCAGACGTCGTGGAGTCATGTCCTACGAGCAGTACTTC; cdr3_aa: CASRRRGVMSYEQYF
j_call: TRBJ2-7; clone_size: -; v_call: TRBV27; d_call: TRBD2; cdr3_nt: TGTGCCAGCAGTCCGGATACCGGGACTATGCCCTACGAGCAGTACTTC; cdr3_aa: CASSPDTGTMPYEQYF
j_call: TRBJ2-1; clone_size: -; v_call: TRBV20-1; d_call: -; cdr3_nt: TGCAGTGCCGCCCAGGGGGGGTACAATGAGCAGTTCTTC; cdr3_aa: CSAAQGGYNEQFF
j_call: TRBJ2-7; clone_size: -; v_call: TRBV2; d_call: -; cdr3_nt: TGTGCCAGCATCCCAAGACAGTCTGACTCCTACGAGCAGTACTTC; cdr3_aa: CASIPRQSDSYEQYF
j_call: TRBJ2-7; clone_size: few; v_call: TRBV25-1; d_call: -; cdr3_nt: TGTGCCAGCAGTGAATTCCCTAGCAGTCGATGCTACGAGCAGTACTTC; cdr3_aa: CASSEFPSSRCYEQYF
j_call: TRBJ1-5; clone_size: -; v_call: TRBV7-9; d_call: TRBD1; cdr3_nt: TGTGCCAGCAGCTTAGCGCGAAGACAGGGGGGTTTCTTCACTCAGCCCCAGCATTTT; cdr3_aa: CASSLARRQGGFFTQPQHF
j_call: TRBJ2-6; clone_size: -; v_call: TRBV10-3; d_call: TRBD2; cdr3_nt: TGTGCCATCAGTGGAACCGGGGGAGGGAGCCTCCCCTCTGGGGCCAACGTCCTGACTTTC; cdr3_aa: CAISGTGGGSLPSGANVLTF
j_call: TRBJ2-7; clone_size: -; v_call: TRBV6-2/TRBV6-3; d_call: -; cdr3_nt: TGTGCCAGCAGTTACCAAATTCGGGAGCAGTACTTC; cdr3_aa: CASSYQIREQYF
j_call: TRBJ2-5; clone_size: once; v_call: TRBV5-1; d_call: -; cdr3_nt: TGCGCCAGCAGCTTAAACCGGGTGAGCCAAGAGACCCAGTACTTC; cdr3_aa: CASSLNRVSQETQYF
j_call: TRBJ2-5; clone_size: -; v_call: TRBV7-2; d_call: -; cdr3_nt: TGTGCCAGCAGCCCAAGGGGGCGGGAGTGGAGGGAGACCCAGTACTTC; cdr3_aa: CASSPRGREWRETQYF
j_call: TRBJ2-1; clone_size: few; v_call: TRBV29-1; d_call: TRBD1; cdr3_nt: TGCAGCGTTGAAGATCGGGGACAGCTAAAGGAGTTCTTC; cdr3_aa: CSVEDRGQLKEFF
j_call: TRBJ2-7; clone_size: -; v_call: TRBV28; d_call: TRBD2; cdr3_nt: TGTGCCAGCAGTTTATCCCTAGCGGGGAGGTACGAGCAGTACTTC; cdr3_aa: CASSLSLAGRYEQYF
j_call: TRBJ2-7; clone_size: -; v_call: TRBV7-2; d_call: TRBD1; cdr3_nt: TGTGCCAGCAGCTTGGAATCCGGGACAGGGTTCAGGGAGCAGTACTTC; cdr3_aa: CASSLESGTGFREQYF
j_call: TRBJ2-5; clone_size: -; v_call: TRBV20-1; d_call: -; cdr3_nt: TGCAGTGCTAGAGATCCAGCTAGTGGGACAATTGAGCAGTACTTC; cdr3_aa: CSARDPASGTIEQYF
j_call: TRBJ1-5; clone_size: -; v_call: TRBV12-3/TRBV12-4; d_call: TRBD1; cdr3_nt: TGTGCCAGCAGTCCTGGACAGGGTACGGTTCAGCCCCAGCATTTT; cdr3_aa: CASSPGQGTVQPQHF
j_call: TRBJ2-3; clone_size: few; v_call: TRBV20-1; d_call: -; cdr3_nt: TGCAGTGCTAGAAAACAGTTAAGCACAGATACGCAGTATTTT; cdr3_aa: CSARKQLSTDTQYF
j_call: TRBJ2-4; clone_size: -; v_call: TRBV20-1; d_call: -; cdr3_nt: TGCAGTGCTAGATCCCCTTGGGGACAGTACTTC; cdr3_aa: CSARSPWGQYF
j_call: TRBJ2-7; clone_size: many; v_call: TRBV6-6; d_call: -; cdr3_nt: TGTGCCAGCAGCCACGTTGCCTACGAGCAGTACTTC; cdr3_aa: CASSHVAYEQYF
j_call: TRBJ2-7; clone_size: many; v_call: TRBV7-9; d_call: -; cdr3_nt: TGTGCCAGCACCCCCTCGTACGAGCAGTACTTC; cdr3_aa: CASTPSYEQYF
j_call: TRBJ1-2; clone_size: once; v_call: TRBV7-2; d_call: -; cdr3_nt: TGTGCCAGCAGCCACCCGGGGATGGGGGGCTACACCTTC; cdr3_aa: CASSHPGMGGYTF
j_call: TRBJ1-2; clone_size: -; v_call: TRBV12-3/TRBV12-4; d_call: TRBD1; cdr3_nt: TGTGCCAGCAGACCAACGGGACAGGGAAACTATGGCTACACCTTC; cdr3_aa: CASRPTGQGNYGYTF
j_call: TRBJ1-1; clone_size: once; v_call: TRBV10-3; d_call: -; cdr3_nt: TGTGCCATCAGGGAGGAGTTCACCGAAGCTTTCTTT; cdr3_aa: CAIREEFTEAFF
j_call: TRBJ2-1; clone_size: -; v_call: TRBV11-2; d_call: -; cdr3_nt: TGTGCCAGCAGCTTACCAGACTGGGACAATGAGCAGTTCTTC; cdr3_aa: CASSLPDWDNEQFF